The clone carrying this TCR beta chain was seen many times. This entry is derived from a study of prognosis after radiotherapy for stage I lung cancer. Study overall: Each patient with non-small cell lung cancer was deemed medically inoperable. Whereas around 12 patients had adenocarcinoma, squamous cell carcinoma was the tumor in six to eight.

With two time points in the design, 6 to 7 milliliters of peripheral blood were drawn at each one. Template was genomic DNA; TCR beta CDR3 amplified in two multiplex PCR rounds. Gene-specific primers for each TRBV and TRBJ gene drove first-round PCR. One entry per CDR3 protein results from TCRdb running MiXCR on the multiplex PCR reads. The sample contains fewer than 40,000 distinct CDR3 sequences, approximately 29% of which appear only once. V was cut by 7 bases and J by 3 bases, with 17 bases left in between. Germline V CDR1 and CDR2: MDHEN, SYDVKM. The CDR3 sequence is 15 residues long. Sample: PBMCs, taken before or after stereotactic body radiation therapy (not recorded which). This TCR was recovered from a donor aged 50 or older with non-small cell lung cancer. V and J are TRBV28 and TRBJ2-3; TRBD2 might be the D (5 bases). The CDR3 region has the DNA TGTGCCAGCACCGCAACTAGACCAAGGACAGATACGCAGTATTTT. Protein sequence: CASTATRPRTDTQYF. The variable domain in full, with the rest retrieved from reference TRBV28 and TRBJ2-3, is DVKVTQSSRYLVKRTGEKVFLECVQDMDHENMFWYRQDPGLGLRLIYFSYDVKMKEKGDIPEGYSVSREKKERFSLILESASTNQTSMYLCASTATRPRTDTQYFGPGTRLTVL.